Shown below are 9 T cell receptor beta chains from a single sample sequenced in a study of blood T cells in healthy people across ages. Alongside a J-beta primer mix, a sample-barcoded 5' primer served in a second PCR lasting about 7 to 12 cycles. TCRdb re-called the 5' RACE reads through MiXCR, storing one row per CDR3 protein. The sample carries 650,000 to 800,000 distinct CDR3 sequences, about 50% recorded once. The specimen was blood. The receptors shown here come from a woman at least 80 years old in good health.

V usage is TRBV30 and J usage is TRBJ2-1; 7 positions match TRBD2. Per the germline V gene, CDR1 is GTSNPN and CDR2 is SVGIG (reference sequence). CDR3 length: 13 amino acids. CDR3 loop: CAATGGSGNEQFF. CDR3 nucleotide sequence: TGTGCTGCCACGGGCGGGAGTGGCAATGAGCAGTTCTTC.

The J gene is TRBJ2-7, the V gene TRBV12-3 or TRBV12-4; D call uncertain. CDR3 length equals 12 residues. V shed 5 bases and J shed 7 bases, with 12 bases lying between them. CDR3 DNA sequence: TGTGCCAGCAGTCAAACGGATTTAGAGCAGTACTTC. This sequence encodes CASSQTDLEQYF.

The V and J genes are TRBV3-1 and TRBJ1-6; unclear D gene. From germline, CDR1 is LGHDT and CDR2 YNNKEL (reference sequence). CDR3 length: 14 amino acids. Trimming left V 4 bases short and J 5 bases short, with 9 bases between. CDR3 amino acids: CASSRRRDNSPLHF. CDR3 sequence (DNA): TGTGCCAGCAGCCGCAGACGGGATAATTCACCCCTCCACTTT.

This clonotype was counted ten times or more. The V and J genes are TRBV27 and TRBJ1-5, with TRBD1 as a possible D gene (5 bases). CDR1 MNHEY and CDR2 SMNVEV come from the germline V gene (reference sequence). The CDR3 loop spans 12 amino acids. V was cut by 6 bases and J by 7 bases, with 10 bases left in between. This CDR3 is CASSPGGQPQHF. The DNA of the CDR3 is TGTGCCAGCAGCCCCGGGGGACAGCCCCAGCATTTT.

This sequence joins TRBV5-1 and TRBJ2-7; 10 nucleotides align to TRBD1. CDR3 length equals 15 residues. Looked up from germline, CDR1 is SGHRS and CDR2 is YFSETQ. V lost 4 bases and J lost 0; bases outside the gene matches: 4. This chain's CDR3 is CASSRTGGISYEQYF. DNA for the CDR3: TGCGCCAGCAGCCGGACAGGGGGGATCTCCTACGAGCAGTACTTC.

This clonotype was seen at least ten times. The CDR3 reads CSVKTSTLQETQYF. The CDR3 region has the DNA TGCAGTGTTAAGACTAGCACACTACAAGAGACCCAGTACTTC. The V and J genes are TRBV20-1 and TRBJ2-5; 7 nucleotides line up with TRBD2. V lost 7 bases and J lost 2; bases outside the gene matches: 10. Germline V lookup: CDR1 DFQATT, CDR2 SNEGSKA (reference sequence). The CDR3 loop spans 14 amino acids.

This clonotype showed up just a few times. The chain recombines TRBV27 with TRBJ1-5; unclear D gene. Trimming shortened V by 10 bases and J by 8 bases, and 15 bases separated the two germline ends. The CDR3 consists of 12 residues. Germline CDR1 is MNHEY and CDR2 is SMNVEV (reference sequence). In DNA, the CDR3 is TGTGCCACCCCTTTGATGGTGGAGCCCCAGCATTTT. Translating gives CATPLMVEPQHF.

The chain recombines TRBV20-1 with TRBJ1-2, with a tentative D call TRBD1 (5 bases). The CDR3 covers 14 residues. Germline V lookup: CDR1 DFQATT, CDR2 SNEGSKA (reference sequence). V was cut by 0 bases and J by 2 bases, with 10 bases left in between. The CDR3 sequence: CSARDIWGNYGYTF. In DNA form, the CDR3 reads TGCAGTGCTAGAGATATTTGGGGGAACTATGGCTACACCTTC.

This chain joins TRBV20-1 and TRBJ2-1; D ambiguous. V lost 2 bases and J 11 bases, leaving 16 bases between the germline ends. From germline, CDR1 is DFQATT and CDR2 SNEGSKA (reference sequence). This CDR3 is 13 amino acids long. CDR3 DNA: TGCAGTGCTAGAATACCACTACAGAAAAAGCAGTTCTTC. Translated: CSARIPLQKKQFF.